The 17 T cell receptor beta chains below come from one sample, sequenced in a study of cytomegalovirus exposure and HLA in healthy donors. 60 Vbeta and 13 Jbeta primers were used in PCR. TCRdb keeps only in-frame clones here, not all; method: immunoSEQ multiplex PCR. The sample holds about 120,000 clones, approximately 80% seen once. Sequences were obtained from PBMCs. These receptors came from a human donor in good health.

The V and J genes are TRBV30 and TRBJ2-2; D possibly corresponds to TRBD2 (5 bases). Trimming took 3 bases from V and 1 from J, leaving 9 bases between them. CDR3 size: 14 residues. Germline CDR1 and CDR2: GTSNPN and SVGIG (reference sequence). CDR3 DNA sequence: TGTGCCTGGAGCCCGGGGTTGAACACCGGGGAGCTGTTTTTT. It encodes CAWSPGLNTGELFF.

As DNA, the CDR3 is TGTGCCAGCAGTTACTCTCAGGGCGCCAACTATGGCTACACCTTC. Its protein product is CASSYSQGANYGYTF. The V call is TRBV6-5, the J call TRBJ1-2, with D tentatively TRBD1 (5 bases). Trimming took off 0 bases at V and 2 bases at J, with 10 bases between the two ends. The CDR3 has 15 amino acids. The germline CDR1 and CDR2 sequences are MNHEY and SVGAGI.

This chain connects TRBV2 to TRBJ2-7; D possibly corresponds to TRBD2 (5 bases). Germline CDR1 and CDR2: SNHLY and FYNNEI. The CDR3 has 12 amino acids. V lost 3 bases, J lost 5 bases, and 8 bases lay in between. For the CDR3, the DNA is TGTGCCAGCAGTGACCCGCGGGACGAGCAGTACTTC. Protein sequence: CASSDPRDEQYF.

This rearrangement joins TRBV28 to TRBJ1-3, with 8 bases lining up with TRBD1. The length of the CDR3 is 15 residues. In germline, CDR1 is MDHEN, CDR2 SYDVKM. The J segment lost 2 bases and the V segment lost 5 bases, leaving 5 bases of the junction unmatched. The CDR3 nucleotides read TGTGCCAGCAGTCCGGGGACAGGCGCTGGAAACACCATATATTTT. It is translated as CASSPGTGAGNTIYF.

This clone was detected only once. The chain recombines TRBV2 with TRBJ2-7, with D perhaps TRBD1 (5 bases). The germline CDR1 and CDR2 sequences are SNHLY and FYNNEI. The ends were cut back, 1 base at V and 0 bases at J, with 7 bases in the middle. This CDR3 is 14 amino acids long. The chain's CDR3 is CASSEGGHSYEQYF. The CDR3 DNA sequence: TGTGCCAGCAGTGAAGGGGGCCACTCCTACGAGCAGTACTTC.

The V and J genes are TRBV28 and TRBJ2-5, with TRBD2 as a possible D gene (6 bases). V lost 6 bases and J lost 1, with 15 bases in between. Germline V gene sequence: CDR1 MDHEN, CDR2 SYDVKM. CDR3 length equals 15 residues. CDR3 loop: CASSSHTSSQETQYF. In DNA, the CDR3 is TGTGCCAGCAGCTCACATACTAGCTCCCAAGAGACCCAGTACTTC.

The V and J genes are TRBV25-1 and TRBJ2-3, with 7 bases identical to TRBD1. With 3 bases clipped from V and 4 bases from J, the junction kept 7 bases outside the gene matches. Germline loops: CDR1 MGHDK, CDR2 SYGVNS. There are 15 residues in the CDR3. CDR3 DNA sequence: TGTGCCAGCAGTGAGGCTCAGGGGGTGGCAGATACGCAGTATTTT. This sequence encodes CASSEAQGVADTQYF.

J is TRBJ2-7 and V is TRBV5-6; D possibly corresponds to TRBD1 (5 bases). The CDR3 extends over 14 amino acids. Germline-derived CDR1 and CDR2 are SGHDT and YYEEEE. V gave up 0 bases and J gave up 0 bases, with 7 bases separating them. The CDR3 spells CASSLGGSSYEQYF. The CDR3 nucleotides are TGTGCCAGCAGCTTGGGGGGCAGCTCCTACGAGCAGTACTTC.

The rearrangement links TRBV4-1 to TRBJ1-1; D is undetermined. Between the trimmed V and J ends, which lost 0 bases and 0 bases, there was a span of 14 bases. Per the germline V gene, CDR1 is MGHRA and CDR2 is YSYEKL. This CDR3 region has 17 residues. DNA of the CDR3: TGCGCCAGCAGCCAAGATGAGTCCAGGCCTATGAACACTGAAGCTTTCTTT. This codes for CASSQDESRPMNTEAFF.

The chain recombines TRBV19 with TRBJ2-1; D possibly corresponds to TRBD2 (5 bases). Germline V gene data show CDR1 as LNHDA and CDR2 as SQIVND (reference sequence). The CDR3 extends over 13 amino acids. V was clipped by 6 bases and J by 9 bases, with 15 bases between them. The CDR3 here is CASSLAELSEQFF. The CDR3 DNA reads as TGTGCCAGTAGCCTAGCTGAACTGTCTGAGCAGTTCTTC.

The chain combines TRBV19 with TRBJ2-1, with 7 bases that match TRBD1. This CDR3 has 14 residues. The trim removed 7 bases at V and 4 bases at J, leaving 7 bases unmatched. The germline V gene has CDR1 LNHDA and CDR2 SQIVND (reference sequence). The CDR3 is CASTPGQIYNEQFF. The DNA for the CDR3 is TGTGCCAGTACCCCGGGACAGATTTACAATGAGCAGTTCTTC.

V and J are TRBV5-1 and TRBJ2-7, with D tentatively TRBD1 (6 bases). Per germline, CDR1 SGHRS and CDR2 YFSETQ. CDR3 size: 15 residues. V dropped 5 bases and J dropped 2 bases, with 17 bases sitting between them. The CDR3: CASSNRDTETYEQYF. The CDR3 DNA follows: TGCGCCAGCAGTAACCGGGACACCGAGACCTACGAGCAGTACTTC.

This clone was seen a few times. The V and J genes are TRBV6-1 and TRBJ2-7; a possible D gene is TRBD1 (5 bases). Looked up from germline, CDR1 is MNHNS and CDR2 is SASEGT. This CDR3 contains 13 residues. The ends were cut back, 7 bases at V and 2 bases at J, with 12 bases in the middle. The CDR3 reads CASNPFRAYEQYF. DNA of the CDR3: TGTGCCAGCAATCCCTTCAGGGCCTACGAGCAGTACTTC.

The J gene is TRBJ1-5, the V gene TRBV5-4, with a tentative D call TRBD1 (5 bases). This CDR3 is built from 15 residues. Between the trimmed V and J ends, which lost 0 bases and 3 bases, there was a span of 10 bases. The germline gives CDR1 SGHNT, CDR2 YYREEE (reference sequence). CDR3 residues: CASSLGGGFNQPQHF. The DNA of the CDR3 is TGTGCCAGCAGCTTGGGTGGGGGGTTCAATCAGCCCCAGCATTTT. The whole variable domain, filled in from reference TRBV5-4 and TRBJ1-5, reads ETGVTQSPTHLIKTRGQQVTLRCSSQSGHNTVSWYQQALGQGPQFIFQYYREEENGRGNFPPRFSGLQFPNYSSELNVNALELDDSALYLCASSLGGGFNQPQHFGDGTRLSIL.

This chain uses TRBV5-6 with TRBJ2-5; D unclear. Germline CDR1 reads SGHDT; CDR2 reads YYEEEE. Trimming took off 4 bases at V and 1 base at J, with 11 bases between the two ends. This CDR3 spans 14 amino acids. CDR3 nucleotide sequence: TGTGCCAGCAGCCCAATGGGCCGCCAAGAGACCCAGTACTTC. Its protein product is CASSPMGRQETQYF.

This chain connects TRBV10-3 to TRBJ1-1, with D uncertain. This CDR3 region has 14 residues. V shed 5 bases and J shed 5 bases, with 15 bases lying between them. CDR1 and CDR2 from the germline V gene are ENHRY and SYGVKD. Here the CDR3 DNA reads TGTGCCATCAGTCAGGTAGGGAGTGATACTGAAGCTTTCTTT. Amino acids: CAISQVGSDTEAFF.

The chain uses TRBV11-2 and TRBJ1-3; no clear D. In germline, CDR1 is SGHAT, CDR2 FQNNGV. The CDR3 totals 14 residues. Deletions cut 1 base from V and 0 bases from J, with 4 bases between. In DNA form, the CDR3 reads TGTGCCAGCAGCTTAGCTCTCTCTGGAAACACCATATATTTT. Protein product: CASSLALSGNTIYF.